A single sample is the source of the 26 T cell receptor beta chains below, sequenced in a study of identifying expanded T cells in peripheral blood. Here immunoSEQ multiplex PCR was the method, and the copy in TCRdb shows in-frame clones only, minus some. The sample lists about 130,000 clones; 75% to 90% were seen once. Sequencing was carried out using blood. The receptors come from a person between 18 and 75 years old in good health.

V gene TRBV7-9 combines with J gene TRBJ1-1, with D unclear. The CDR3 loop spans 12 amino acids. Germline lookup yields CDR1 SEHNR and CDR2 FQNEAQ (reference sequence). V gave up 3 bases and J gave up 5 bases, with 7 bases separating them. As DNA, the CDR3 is TGTGCCAGCAGCTTCGGTGCTACTGAAGCTTTCTTT. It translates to CASSFGATEAFF.

The CDR3 DNA follows: TGTGCCAGCAGCCCCCCGGGGGGCGTTACCGGGGAGCTGTTTTTT. Translating gives CASSPPGGVTGELFF. V usage is TRBV14 and J usage is TRBJ2-2, with TRBD2 as a possible D gene (7 bases). V was cut by 4 bases and J by 5 bases, with 14 bases left in between. This CDR3 has 15 amino acids. Looked up from germline, CDR1 is SGHDN and CDR2 is FVKESK.

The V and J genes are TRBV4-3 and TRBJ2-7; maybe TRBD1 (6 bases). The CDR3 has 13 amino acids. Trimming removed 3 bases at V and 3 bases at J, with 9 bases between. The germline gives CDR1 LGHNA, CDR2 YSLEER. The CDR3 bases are TGCGCCAGCAGCCACCAACAGGGCTACGAGCAGTACTTC. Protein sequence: CASSHQQGYEQYF.

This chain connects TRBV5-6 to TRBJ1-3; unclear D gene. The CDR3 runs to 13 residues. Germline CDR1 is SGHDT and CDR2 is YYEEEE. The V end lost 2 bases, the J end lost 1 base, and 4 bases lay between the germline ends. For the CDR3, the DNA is TGTGCCAGCAGCTTAGTGTCTGGAAACACCATATATTTT. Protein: CASSLVSGNTIYF.

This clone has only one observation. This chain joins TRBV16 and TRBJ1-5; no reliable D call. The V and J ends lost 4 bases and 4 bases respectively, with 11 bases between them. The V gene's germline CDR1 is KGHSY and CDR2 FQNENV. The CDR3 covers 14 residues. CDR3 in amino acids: CASSLFDGNQPQHF. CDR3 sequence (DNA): TGTGCCAGCAGCCTCTTCGATGGAAATCAGCCCCAGCATTTT.

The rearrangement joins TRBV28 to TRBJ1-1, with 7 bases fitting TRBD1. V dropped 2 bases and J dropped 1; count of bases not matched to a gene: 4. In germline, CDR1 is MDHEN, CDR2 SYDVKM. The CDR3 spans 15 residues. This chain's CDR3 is CASSLPGQWNTEAFF. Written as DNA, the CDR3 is TGTGCCAGCAGTTTACCGGGACAGTGGAACACTGAAGCTTTCTTT.

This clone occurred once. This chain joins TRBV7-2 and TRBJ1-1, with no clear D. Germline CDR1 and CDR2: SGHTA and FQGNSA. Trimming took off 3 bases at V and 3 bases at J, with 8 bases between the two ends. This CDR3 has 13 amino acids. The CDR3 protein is CASSLYLDTEAFF. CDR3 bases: TGTGCCAGCAGCTTGTACTTGGACACTGAAGCTTTCTTT.

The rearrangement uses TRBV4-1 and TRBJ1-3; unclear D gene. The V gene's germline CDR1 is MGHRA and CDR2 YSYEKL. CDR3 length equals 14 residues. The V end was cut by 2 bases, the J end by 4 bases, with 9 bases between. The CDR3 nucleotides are TGCGCCAGCAGCCAACCCCCGCGGGGAAACACCATATATTTT. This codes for CASSQPPRGNTIYF.

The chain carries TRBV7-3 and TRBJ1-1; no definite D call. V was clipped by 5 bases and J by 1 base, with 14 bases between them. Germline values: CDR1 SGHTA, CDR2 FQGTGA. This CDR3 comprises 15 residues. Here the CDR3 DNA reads TGTGCCAGCAGCCCCTCGAGGGCTCGGAACACTGAAGCTTTCTTT. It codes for CASSPSRARNTEAFF. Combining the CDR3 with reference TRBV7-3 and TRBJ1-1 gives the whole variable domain GAGVSQTPSNKVTEKGKYVELRCDPISGHTALYWYRQSLGQGPEFLIYFQGTGAADDSGLPNDRFFAVRPEGSVSTLKIQRTERGDSAVYLCASSPSRARNTEAFFGQGTRLTVV.

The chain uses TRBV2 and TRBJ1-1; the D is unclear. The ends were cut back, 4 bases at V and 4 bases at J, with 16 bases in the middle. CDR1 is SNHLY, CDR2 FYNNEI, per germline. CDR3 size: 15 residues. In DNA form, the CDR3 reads TGTGCCAGCAGTGGAAGTGGTGGATTTCGCACTGAAGCTTTCTTT. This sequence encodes CASSGSGGFRTEAFF.

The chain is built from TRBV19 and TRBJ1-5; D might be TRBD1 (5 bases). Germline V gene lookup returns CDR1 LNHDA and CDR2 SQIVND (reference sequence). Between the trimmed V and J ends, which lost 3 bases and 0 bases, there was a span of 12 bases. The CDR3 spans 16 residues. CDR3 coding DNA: TGTGCCAGTAGTATGGTTGGGGCCTATAGCAATCAGCCCCAGCATTTT. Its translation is CASSMVGAYSNQPQHF.

The CDR3 sequence is CASSYSRENEQFF. For the CDR3, the DNA is TGTGCCAGCAGTTACTCGAGAGAGAATGAGCAGTTCTTC. The V call is TRBV6-6, the J call TRBJ2-1; D not resolved. Between the trimmed V and J ends, which lost 0 bases and 7 bases, there was a span of 7 bases. The CDR3 is 13 amino acids. Germline CDR1 and CDR2: MNHNY and SVGAGI (reference sequence).

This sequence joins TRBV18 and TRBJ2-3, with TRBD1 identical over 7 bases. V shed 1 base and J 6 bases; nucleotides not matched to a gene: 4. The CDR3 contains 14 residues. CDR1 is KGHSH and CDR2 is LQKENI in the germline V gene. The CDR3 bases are TGTGCCAGCTCACCACAGGGGACAGCGGATACGCAGTATTTT. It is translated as CASSPQGTADTQYF.

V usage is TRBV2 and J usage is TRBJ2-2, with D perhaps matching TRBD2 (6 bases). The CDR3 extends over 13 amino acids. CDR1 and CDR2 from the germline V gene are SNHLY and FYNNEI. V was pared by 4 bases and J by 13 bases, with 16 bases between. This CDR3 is CASSVETRGGLFF. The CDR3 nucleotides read TGTGCCAGCAGTGTTGAGACGCGGGGTGGGCTGTTTTTT.

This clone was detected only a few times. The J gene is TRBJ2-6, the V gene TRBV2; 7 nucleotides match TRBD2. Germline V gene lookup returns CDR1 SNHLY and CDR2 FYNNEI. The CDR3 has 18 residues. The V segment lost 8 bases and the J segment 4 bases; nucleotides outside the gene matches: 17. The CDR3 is CASGTPGLTSSGANVLTF. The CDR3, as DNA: TGTGCCAGCGGCACCCCGGGACTAACTTCTTCGGGGGCCAACGTCCTGACTTTC.

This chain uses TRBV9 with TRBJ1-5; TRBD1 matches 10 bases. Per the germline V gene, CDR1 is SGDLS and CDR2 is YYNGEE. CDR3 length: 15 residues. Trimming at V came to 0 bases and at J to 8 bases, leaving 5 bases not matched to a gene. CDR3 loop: CASSVGGTGDEPQHF. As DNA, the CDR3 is TGTGCCAGCAGCGTAGGAGGGACAGGGGACGAGCCCCAGCATTTT.

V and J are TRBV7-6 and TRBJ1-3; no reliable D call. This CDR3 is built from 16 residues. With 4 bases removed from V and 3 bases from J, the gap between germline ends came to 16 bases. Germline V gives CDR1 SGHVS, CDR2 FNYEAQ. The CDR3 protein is CASSSASGFGGNTIYF. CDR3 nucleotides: TGTGCCAGCAGCTCGGCCTCGGGGTTCGGTGGAAACACCATATATTTT.

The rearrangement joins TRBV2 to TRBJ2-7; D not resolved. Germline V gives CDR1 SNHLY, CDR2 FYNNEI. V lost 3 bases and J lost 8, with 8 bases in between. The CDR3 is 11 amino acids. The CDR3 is CASSDLGKQYF. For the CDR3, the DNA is TGTGCCAGCAGTGATCTAGGAAAGCAGTACTTC.

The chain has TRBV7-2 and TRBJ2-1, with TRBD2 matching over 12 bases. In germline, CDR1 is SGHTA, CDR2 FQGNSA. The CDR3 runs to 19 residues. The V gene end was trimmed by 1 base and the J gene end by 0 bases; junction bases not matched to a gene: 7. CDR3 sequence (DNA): TGTGCCAGCAGCTTAGTACCTAGCGGGAGGGAAAGCTCCTACAATGAGCAGTTCTTC. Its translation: CASSLVPSGRESSYNEQFF.

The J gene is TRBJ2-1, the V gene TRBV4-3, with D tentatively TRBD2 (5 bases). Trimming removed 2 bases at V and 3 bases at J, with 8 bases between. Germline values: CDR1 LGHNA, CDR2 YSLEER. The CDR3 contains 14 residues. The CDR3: CASSQRGYYNEQFF. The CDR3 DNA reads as TGCGCCAGCAGCCAACGGGGATACTACAATGAGCAGTTCTTC.

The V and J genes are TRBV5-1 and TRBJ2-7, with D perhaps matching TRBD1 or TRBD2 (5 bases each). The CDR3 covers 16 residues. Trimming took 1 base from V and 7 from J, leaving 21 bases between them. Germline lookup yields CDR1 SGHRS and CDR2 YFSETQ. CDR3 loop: CASSLSSIGPWGEQYF. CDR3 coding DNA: TGCGCCAGCAGCTTGTCATCAATTGGTCCCTGGGGGGAGCAGTACTTC.

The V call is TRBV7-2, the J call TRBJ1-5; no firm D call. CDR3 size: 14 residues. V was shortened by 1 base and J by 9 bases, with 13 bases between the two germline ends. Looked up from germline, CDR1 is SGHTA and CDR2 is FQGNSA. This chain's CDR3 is CASSLDQLDLPQHF. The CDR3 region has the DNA TGTGCCAGCAGCTTAGATCAATTGGATCTGCCCCAGCATTTT.

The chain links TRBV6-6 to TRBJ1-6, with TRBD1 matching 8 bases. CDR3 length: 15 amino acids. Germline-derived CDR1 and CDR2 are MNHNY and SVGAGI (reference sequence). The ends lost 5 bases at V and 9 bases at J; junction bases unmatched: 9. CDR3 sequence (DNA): TGTGCCAGCAGTACCTCCCGGACAGGGAGTTCACCCCTCCACTTT. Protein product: CASSTSRTGSSPLHF.

CDR3 coding DNA: TGCGCCAGCAGCCAGAGCCGGGACAGGGGGCCTCAGTACTATGGCTACACCTTC. Translating gives CASSQSRDRGPQYYGYTF. J is TRBJ1-2 and V is TRBV4-1; 12 bases map to TRBD1. This CDR3 contains 18 residues. V gave up 3 bases and J gave up 3 bases; unmatched junction bases: 11. In germline, CDR1 is MGHRA, CDR2 YSYEKL.

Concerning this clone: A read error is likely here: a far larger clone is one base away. The CDR3 spells CASRFQSRTGGSEQYF. The CDR3 nucleotides are TGTGCCAGCAGATTCCAGTCCAGGACAGGGGGATCCGAGCAGTACTTC. The genes are TRBV5-6 and TRBJ2-7; 10 bases agree with TRBD1. Germline CDR1 reads SGHDT; CDR2 reads YYEEEE. After removal of 5 bases from V and 6 bases from J, the junction contained 14 bases not matched to a gene. This CDR3 comprises 16 residues.

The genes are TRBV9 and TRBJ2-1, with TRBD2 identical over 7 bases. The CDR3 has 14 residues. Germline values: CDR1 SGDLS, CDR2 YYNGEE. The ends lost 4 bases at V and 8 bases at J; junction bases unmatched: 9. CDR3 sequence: CASSSPGLRDEQFF. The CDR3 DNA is TGTGCCAGCAGCTCGCCGGGACTACGGGATGAGCAGTTCTTC.